These T cell receptor beta chains were read from a single sample in a study of shared clonotypes between healthy human individuals. The protocol was immunoSEQ multiplex PCR, while the TCRdb copy is restricted to in-frame clones and leaves out a portion. Here the sample spans some 2 million clones, roughly 95% being singletons. The sequenced sample consisted of naive CD8+ T cells sorted from blood. Receptors originate from a young man in good health. Both conserved end residues are part of each CDR3. A D gene is named only where the DNA matches it firmly. Some rows have no size entry. The others give once, few or many, or a class for an expanded clone.

V gene: TRBV4-3
clone size: .
D gene: TRBD2
J gene: TRBJ2-1
CDR3 protein: CASSQGLGLAGPVGFF
CDR3 DNA: TGCGCCAGCAGCCAAGGTCTCGGACTAGCGGGGCCCGTGGGGTTCTTC

V gene: TRBV7-9
clone size: once
D gene: .
J gene: TRBJ2-7
CDR3 protein: CASSLALRLDEQYF
CDR3 DNA: TGTGCCAGCAGCTTAGCGTTGAGGTTAGATGAGCAGTACTTC

V gene: TRBV6-1
clone size: .
D gene: .
J gene: TRBJ1-3
CDR3 protein: CASSPAALHGNTIYF
CDR3 DNA: TGTGCCAGCAGTCCTGCCGCCCTGCATGGAAACACCATATATTTT

V gene: TRBV4-1
clone size: .
D gene: .
J gene: TRBJ1-2
CDR3 protein: CASSQEWQVGYGYTF
CDR3 DNA: TGCGCCAGCAGCCAAGAATGGCAGGTCGGCTATGGCTACACCTTC

V gene: TRBV27
clone size: few
D gene: TRBD1
J gene: TRBJ2-7
CDR3 protein: CASSLAGGYEQYF
CDR3 DNA: TGTGCCAGCAGTTTAGCAGGGGGCTACGAGCAGTACTTC

V gene: TRBV5-6
clone size: once
D gene: TRBD1
J gene: TRBJ2-7
CDR3 protein: CASSPGTGWEQYF
CDR3 DNA: TGTGCCAGCAGCCCCGGGACAGGGTGGGAGCAGTACTTC

V gene: TRBV5-6
clone size: .
D gene: TRBD2
J gene: TRBJ2-7
CDR3 protein: CASSEASGVSSEQYF
CDR3 DNA: TGTGCCAGCAGCGAAGCTAGCGGGGTGTCCTCCGAGCAGTACTTC

V gene: TRBV7-9
clone size: .
D gene: TRBD1
J gene: TRBJ2-2
CDR3 protein: CASSLVGQGITGELFF
CDR3 DNA: TGTGCCAGCAGCTTAGTGGGACAGGGAATTACCGGGGAGCTGTTTTTT

V gene: TRBV5-1
clone size: .
D gene: .
J gene: TRBJ2-5
CDR3 protein: CASRFGGGSVQETQYF
CDR3 DNA: TGCGCCAGTCGTTTTGGGGGCGGGAGCGTTCAAGAGACCCAGTACTTC

V gene: TRBV27
clone size: .
D gene: .
J gene: TRBJ2-7
CDR3 protein: CASRRYGAGALVEQYF
CDR3 DNA: TGTGCCAGCAGAAGGTACGGGGCGGGGGCTTTAGTGGAGCAGTACTTC

V gene: TRBV9
clone size: .
D gene: TRBD1
J gene: TRBJ2-5
CDR3 protein: CASSAPYRGLGQETQYF
CDR3 DNA: TGTGCCAGCAGCGCGCCCTACAGGGGGCTTGGGCAAGAGACCCAGTACTTC

V gene: TRBV27
clone size: .
D gene: TRBD2
J gene: TRBJ2-1
CDR3 protein: CASSLLADYNEQFF
CDR3 DNA: TGTGCCAGCAGTTTACTAGCGGACTACAATGAGCAGTTCTTC

V gene: TRBV7-2
clone size: once
D gene: .
J gene: TRBJ1-1
CDR3 protein: CASSLFPEAFF
CDR3 DNA: TGTGCCAGCAGCTTATTTCCTGAAGCTTTCTTT

V gene: TRBV2
clone size: .
D gene: TRBD1
J gene: TRBJ1-4
CDR3 protein: CASLFDREDEKLFF
CDR3 DNA: TGTGCCAGCCTATTCGACAGGGAGGATGAAAAACTGTTTTTT

V gene: TRBV10-3
clone size: .
D gene: TRBD2
J gene: TRBJ2-1
CDR3 protein: CAISEYQRGSTYNEQFF
CDR3 DNA: TGTGCCATCAGTGAGTATCAGCGGGGGAGCACCTACAATGAGCAGTTCTTC

V gene: TRBV7-9
clone size: .
D gene: TRBD1
J gene: TRBJ1-2
CDR3 protein: CASSFGQGGGYGYTF
CDR3 DNA: TGTGCCAGCAGCTTCGGACAGGGCGGGGGCTATGGCTACACCTTC

V gene: TRBV20-1
clone size: .
D gene: .
J gene: TRBJ2-7
CDR3 protein: CSAPGTVEQYF
CDR3 DNA: TGCAGTGCGCCCGGGACGGTCGAGCAGTACTTC

V gene: TRBV4-1
clone size: .
D gene: .
J gene: TRBJ2-7
CDR3 protein: CASSQVAGKYEQYF
CDR3 DNA: TGCGCCAGCAGCCAAGTTGCAGGGAAGTACGAGCAGTACTTC

V gene: TRBV9
clone size: .
D gene: .
J gene: TRBJ2-7
CDR3 protein: CASSVGSYAYEQYF
CDR3 DNA: TGTGCCAGCAGCGTAGGCAGCTACGCCTACGAGCAGTACTTC

V gene: TRBV5-4
clone size: .
D gene: .
J gene: TRBJ1-5
CDR3 protein: CASSLSPGAQPQHF
CDR3 DNA: TGTGCCAGCAGCTTGTCGCCAGGGGCACAGCCCCAGCATTTT

V gene: TRBV7-9
clone size: .
D gene: .
J gene: TRBJ1-4
CDR3 protein: CASRGGSNEKLFF
CDR3 DNA: TGTGCCAGCAGAGGAGGCAGTAATGAAAAACTGTTTTTT

V gene: TRBV28
clone size: .
D gene: .
J gene: TRBJ1-1
CDR3 protein: CASSFSVRDRDGSNTEAFF
CDR3 DNA: TGTGCCAGCAGTTTTTCGGTAAGGGACCGGGACGGCTCTAACACTGAAGCTTTCTTT

V gene: TRBV7-9
clone size: .
D gene: TRBD2
J gene: TRBJ2-1
CDR3 protein: CASGGTSGDEQFF
CDR3 DNA: TGTGCCAGCGGGGGGACTAGCGGGGATGAGCAGTTCTTC

V gene: TRBV10-2
clone size: once
D gene: .
J gene: TRBJ1-2
CDR3 protein: CASSETGKDGYTF
CDR3 DNA: TGCGCCAGCAGTGAGACGGGGAAGGATGGCTACACCTTC

V gene: TRBV5-6
clone size: .
D gene: TRBD1
J gene: TRBJ2-7
CDR3 protein: CASSPQGALVGYEQYF
CDR3 DNA: TGTGCCAGCAGCCCCCAGGGGGCCCTAGTGGGCTACGAGCAGTACTTC

V gene: TRBV27
clone size: .
D gene: .
J gene: TRBJ1-6
CDR3 protein: CASSLRDSNSPLHF
CDR3 DNA: TGTGCCAGCAGTTTAAGGGACTCCAATTCACCCCTCCACTTT

V gene: TRBV7-9
clone size: .
D gene: TRBD2
J gene: TRBJ2-1
CDR3 protein: CASSLGLAGDSEQFF
CDR3 DNA: TGTGCCAGCAGCTTAGGACTAGCGGGAGATAGTGAGCAGTTCTTC

V gene: TRBV10-3
clone size: once
D gene: TRBD1
J gene: TRBJ1-2
CDR3 protein: CAISEDRQGGWDYGYTF
CDR3 DNA: TGTGCCATCAGTGAGGACCGACAGGGAGGATGGGACTATGGCTACACCTTC

V gene: TRBV27
clone size: .
D gene: TRBD1
J gene: TRBJ2-7
CDR3 protein: CASSQYQGAEQYF
CDR3 DNA: TGTGCCAGCAGTCAATACCAGGGGGCCGAGCAGTACTTC

V gene: TRBV2
clone size: .
D gene: .
J gene: TRBJ2-7
CDR3 protein: CASSEYLQVLGEQYF
CDR3 DNA: TGTGCCAGCAGTGAATATCTACAGGTTCTGGGCGAGCAGTACTTC

V gene: TRBV7-9
clone size: .
D gene: TRBD1
J gene: TRBJ2-2
CDR3 protein: CASSLPGTGLLTGELFF
CDR3 DNA: TGTGCCAGCAGCTTACCCGGGACAGGACTCCTTACCGGGGAGCTGTTTTTT

V gene: TRBV15
clone size: .
D gene: TRBD2
J gene: TRBJ2-3
CDR3 protein: CATRALAGGTDTQYF
CDR3 DNA: TGTGCCACCAGGGCTCTAGCGGGGGGCACAGATACGCAGTATTTT

V gene: TRBV27
clone size: .
D gene: .
J gene: TRBJ2-7
CDR3 protein: CASSFSSGVLEQYF
CDR3 DNA: TGTGCCAGCAGTTTTTCCTCAGGGGTTCTCGAGCAGTACTTC

V gene: TRBV5-6
clone size: .
D gene: .
J gene: TRBJ1-4
CDR3 protein: CASSSEQTDEKLFF
CDR3 DNA: TGTGCCAGCAGCTCTGAACAAACTGATGAAAAACTGTTTTTT

V gene: TRBV28
clone size: .
D gene: TRBD1
J gene: TRBJ2-7
CDR3 protein: CASSLARVGQSSYEQYF
CDR3 DNA: TGTGCCAGCAGTTTAGCAAGAGTGGGACAGAGCTCCTACGAGCAGTACTTC